The 19 T cell receptor beta chains reported below all come from one sample, sequenced in a study of vaccination effects on CD4 cells after COVID-19. Data came from immunoSEQ multiplex PCR; TCRdb stores just in-frame clones and leaves some out. The profile shows 55,000 to 70,000 clones, around 81% of them singletons. Antigen-specific CD4+ T cells were first expanded with viral peptide pools by the ViraFEST assay and only then sequenced. Culture lasted around eleven days before CD4+ T cell isolation. Antigen specificity for these receptors is unknown. Here the sequenced sample was CD4+ T cells from PBMCs cultured with HCoV-229E spike peptides, taken before COVID-19 vaccination. The source of these receptors is a human donor who received a COVID-19 vaccine.

In this sample, this clone turned up a few times. The chain employs TRBV5-1 and TRBJ2-1; 7 bases line up with TRBD1. The V segment lost 3 bases and the J segment 4 bases; nucleotides outside the gene matches: 7. The CDR3 loop spans 15 amino acids. Germline V gene data show CDR1 as SGHRS and CDR2 as YFSETQ. The CDR3 sequence is CASSSTGQLYNEQFF. Written as DNA, the CDR3 is TGCGCCAGCAGCTCAACGGGACAGCTATACAATGAGCAGTTCTTC. The variable domain in full, with the rest retrieved from reference TRBV5-1 and TRBJ2-1, is KAGVTQTPRYLIKTRGQQVTLSCSPISGHRSVSWYQQTPGQGLQFLFEYFSETQRNKGNFPGRFSGRQFSNSRSEMNVSTLELGDSALYLCASSSTGQLYNEQFFGPGTRLTVL.

The CDR3 loop reads CASSLSTMNTEAFF. CDR3 coding DNA: TGCGCCAGCAGCTTGAGCACGATGAACACTGAAGCTTTCTTT. The rearrangement uses TRBV5-1 and TRBJ1-1; D unclear. Trimming left V 1 base short and J 0 bases short, with 7 bases between. CDR3 length: 14 amino acids. Germline V gene data show CDR1 as SGHRS and CDR2 as YFSETQ.

This clone was observed a handful of times. The chain joins TRBV7-2 to TRBJ1-5; 7 bases agree with TRBD1. The CDR3 sequence is 14 residues long. Germline V lookup: CDR1 SGHTA, CDR2 FQGNSA. Losses at the gene ends were 2 bases for V and 8 bases for J; bases not matched to a gene: 6. DNA of the CDR3: TGTGCCAGCAGCTTAATCGGGACAGTAGAGCCCCAGCATTTT. It yields the protein CASSLIGTVEPQHF.

This clone was recorded a few times. The chain is built from TRBV5-4 and TRBJ1-2, with 12 bases identical to TRBD1. V gave up 2 bases and J gave up 8 bases; unmatched junction bases: 10. CDR3 size: 16 residues. In germline, CDR1 is SGHNT, CDR2 YYREEE (reference sequence). This CDR3 reads CASSLYPGQGADGYTF. DNA for the CDR3: TGTGCCAGCAGCTTATACCCGGGACAGGGGGCCGACGGCTACACCTTC.

DNA for the CDR3: TGTGCCAGCAGCTTAGGTCAGGGGCCCTACAATGAGCAGTTCTTC. It translates to CASSLGQGPYNEQFF. The chain uses TRBV7-2 and TRBJ2-1; possibly TRBD1 for D (6 bases). V lost 1 base to trimming and J lost 2 bases, with 9 bases between them. CDR3 size: 15 residues. Germline loops: CDR1 SGHTA, CDR2 FQGNSA.

The genes are TRBV12-3 or TRBV12-4 and TRBJ2-5; perhaps D is TRBD1 or TRBD2 (5 bases each). CDR3 size: 13 residues. V was shortened by 3 bases and J by 0 bases, with 5 bases between the two germline ends. CDR3 amino acids: CASSLGHQETQYF. The CDR3 region has the DNA TGTGCCAGCAGTTTGGGACACCAAGAGACCCAGTACTTC.

The gene calls are TRBV7-2 and TRBJ2-1; either TRBD1 or TRBD2 may supply D (5 bases each). The germline gives CDR1 SGHTA, CDR2 FQGNSA. The CDR3 consists of 16 residues. V lost 2 bases, J lost 4 bases, and 15 bases lay in between. This chain's CDR3 is CASSLRPLGGYNEQFF. Here the CDR3 DNA reads TGTGCCAGCAGCTTAAGGCCACTTGGGGGTTACAATGAGCAGTTCTTC.

The CDR3 nucleotides read TGTGCCAGCTCACCCCGAGTAACAGATACGCAGTATTTT. This translates into CASSPRVTDTQYF. The rearrangement links TRBV18 to TRBJ2-3; D uncertain. This CDR3 region has 13 residues. Trimming pared 3 bases from V and 3 bases from J, leaving 7 bases between. The germline V gene has CDR1 KGHSH and CDR2 LQKENI.

The rearrangement links TRBV24-1 to TRBJ1-2, with a tentative D call TRBD1 (6 bases). With 4 bases removed from V and 4 bases from J, the gap between germline ends came to 12 bases. There are 14 residues in the CDR3. Germline-derived CDR1 and CDR2 are KGHDR and SFDVKD. The CDR3 region has the DNA TGTGCCACCAGTGAGGGGACAATGGCCTATGGCTACACCTTC. Translation gives CATSEGTMAYGYTF.

This clone occurred once. The rearrangement joins TRBV27 to TRBJ1-1; the D gene is possibly TRBD1 (5 bases). Germline CDR1 MNHEY, CDR2 SMNVEV (reference sequence). The ends were cut back, 5 bases at V and 3 bases at J, with 10 bases in the middle. This CDR3 is 13 amino acids long. CDR3 amino acids: CASSRTGYTEAFF. The CDR3 nucleotides read TGTGCCAGCAGTAGAACAGGATACACTGAAGCTTTCTTT.

CDR3 region: CASSIRGNEQFF. CDR3 nucleotides: TGTGCCAGCAGTATACGGGGGAATGAGCAGTTCTTC. The gene calls are TRBV6-5 and TRBJ2-1; D is perhaps TRBD2 (6 bases). The CDR3 sequence is 12 residues long. Germline CDR1 reads MNHEY; CDR2 reads SVGAGI. Trimming pared 5 bases from V and 7 bases from J, leaving 9 bases between.

The CDR3 coding sequence is TGTGCCAGCAGTCCTACCTACAGGGGAGGAAGAGGCTACACCTTC. It yields the protein CASSPTYRGGRGYTF. The chain combines TRBV6-5 with TRBJ1-2, with 7 bases identical to TRBD1. Germline lookup yields CDR1 MNHEY and CDR2 SVGAGI. V lost 5 bases, J lost 8 bases, and 14 bases stayed unmatched. The CDR3 has 15 residues.

This chain links TRBV6-2 or TRBV6-3 with TRBJ1-1, with D uncertain. CDR1 MNHEY and CDR2 SVGEGT come from the germline V gene. V was pared by 6 bases and J by 2 bases, with 1 base between. There are 10 residues in the CDR3. The CDR3 protein is CASSNTEAFF. The CDR3 DNA follows: TGTGCCAGCAGCAACACTGAAGCTTTCTTT.

The V call is TRBV19, the J call TRBJ2-3; 9 bases agree with TRBD1. The J segment lost 4 bases and the V segment lost 5 bases, leaving 13 bases of the junction unmatched. The CDR3 sequence is 17 residues long. Germline V CDR1 and CDR2: LNHDA, SQIVND (reference sequence). This chain's CDR3 is CASSARGQGTVADTQYF. The DNA of the CDR3 is TGTGCCAGTAGTGCCAGAGGACAGGGGACGGTTGCAGATACGCAGTATTTT. The whole variable domain, remainder taken from reference TRBV19 and TRBJ2-3, is DGGITQSPKYLFRKEGQNVTLSCEQNLNHDAMYWYRQDPGQGLRLIYYSQIVNDFQKGDIAEGYSVSREKKESFPLTVTSAQKNPTAFYLCASSARGQGTVADTQYFGPGTRLTVL.

The rearrangement joins TRBV6-1 to TRBJ2-1; D call uncertain. Trimming shortened V by 1 base and J by 7 bases, and 5 bases separated the two germline ends. Germline values: CDR1 MNHNS, CDR2 SASEGT. CDR3 length: 12 amino acids. The chain's CDR3 is CASSEGWNEQFF. CDR3 coding DNA: TGTGCCAGCAGTGAAGGCTGGAATGAGCAGTTCTTC.

This clone occurred a few times. The chain recombines TRBV4-3 with TRBJ1-6, with 7 bases lining up with TRBD1. V lost 1 base and J lost 5; bases outside the gene matches: 5. Germline V gives CDR1 LGHNA, CDR2 YSLEER. CDR3 length: 16 amino acids. CDR3: CASSQGTGRNNSPLHF. The CDR3 nucleotides are TGCGCCAGCAGCCAAGGGACAGGCAGGAATAATTCACCCCTCCACTTT.

The CDR3 sequence is CASSAGTGGTEAFF. The CDR3 region has the DNA TGTGCCAGCAGTGCCGGGACAGGGGGGACTGAAGCTTTCTTT. This chain joins TRBV6-2 or TRBV6-3 and TRBJ1-1; 11 bases align to TRBD1. The CDR3 extends over 14 amino acids. V trimming: 5 bases; J trimming: 5 bases; junction bases outside the gene matches: 4. Looked up from germline, CDR1 is MNHEY and CDR2 is SVGEGT.

The rearrangement uses TRBV3-1 (or the pseudogene TRBV3-2) and TRBJ1-5; weak D call: TRBD1 (6 bases). The CDR3 covers 13 residues. Trimming took off 4 bases at V and 7 bases at J, with 11 bases between the two ends. Germline V gene lookup returns CDR1 LGHDT and CDR2 YNNKEL (reference sequence). The CDR3 region is CASSRLTGQPQHF. CDR3 DNA sequence: TGTGCCAGCAGCCGACTAACAGGGCAGCCCCAGCATTTT.

In this sample, this clone turned up a few times. Germline is not matched at one junction end, which may reflect a read error. CDR3 sequence reads: CASSLQTEELFF. CDR3 coding DNA: TGTGCCAGCAGCTTACAAACTGAAGAACTGTTTTTT. The chain joins TRBV11-2 to TRBJ1-4; no firm D call. This CDR3 region has 12 residues. The germline gives CDR1 SGHAT, CDR2 FQNNGV.